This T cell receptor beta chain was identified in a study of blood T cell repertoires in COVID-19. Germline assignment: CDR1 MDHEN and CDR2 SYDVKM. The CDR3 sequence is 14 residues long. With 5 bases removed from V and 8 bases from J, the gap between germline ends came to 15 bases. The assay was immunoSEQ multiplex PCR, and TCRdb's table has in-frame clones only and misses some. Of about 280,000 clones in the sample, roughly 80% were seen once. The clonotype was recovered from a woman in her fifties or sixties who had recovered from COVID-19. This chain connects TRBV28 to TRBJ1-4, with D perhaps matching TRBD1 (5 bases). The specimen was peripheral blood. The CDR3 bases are TGTGCCAGCAGTAAGACGGGGGAAAGAGAAAAACTGTTTTTT. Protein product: CASSKTGEREKLFF.